This TCR beta chain was obtained from a study of cytomegalovirus exposure and HLA in healthy donors. Study results and caveats: Subsequent analysis found a tendency for first-cohort TCR clusters to co-occur within the 120 or so validation repertoires. The study recorded around 160 TCR beta chains that were cytomegalovirus-associated.

This CDR3 spans 13 amino acids. The V gene's germline CDR1 is SGHNT and CDR2 YENEEA. Trimming took off 3 bases at V and 4 bases at J, with 7 bases between the two ends. A remark on this clone: Its antigen remains unidentified.

The table came from immunoSEQ multiplex PCR; TCRdb's copy has only in-frame clones and leaves some out. The table lists tens of thousands of clones, around four fifths of them singletons. The sequencing sample was made of PBMCs. The genes are TRBV11-3 and TRBJ2-1; no clear D gene. This TCR was recovered from a young man in good health and CMV-seronegative. This chain's CDR3 is CASSFSRYNEQFF. The CDR3 DNA is TGTGCCAGCAGCTTCTCTCGGTACAATGAGCAGTTCTTC.